Below, 23 T cell receptor beta chains from the same sample are listed, as sequenced in a study of cytomegalovirus exposure and HLA in healthy donors. PCR primers comprised 60 Vbeta and 13 Jbeta primers. The assay was immunoSEQ multiplex PCR, and TCRdb's table has in-frame clones only and misses some. The sample lists about 190,000 clones; around 87% were seen once. Sequencing was performed on PBMCs. The origin of the receptors is a woman aged 18 to 35 in good health and CMV-seronegative.

The chain recombines TRBV5-1 with TRBJ2-5; maybe TRBD1 (6 bases). Looked up from germline, CDR1 is SGHRS and CDR2 is YFSETQ. The CDR3 is made up of 15 amino acids. Trimming pared 0 bases from V and 3 bases from J, leaving 12 bases between. CDR3 protein: CASSLATGSEETQYF. CDR3 nucleotide sequence: TGCGCCAGCAGCTTGGCCACAGGGAGTGAAGAGACCCAGTACTTC.

The chain links TRBV2 to TRBJ2-4, with 9 bases that match TRBD1. From germline, CDR1 is SNHLY and CDR2 FYNNEI. This CDR3 comprises 16 residues. Losses at the gene ends were 6 bases for V and 6 bases for J; bases not matched to a gene: 12. CDR3 in amino acids: CASRGDRGIMVNIQYF. The CDR3 DNA sequence: TGTGCCAGCAGGGGTGACAGGGGGATAATGGTAAACATTCAGTACTTC. The full variable domain, its missing parts supplied by reference TRBV2 and TRBJ2-4, is EPEVTQTPSHQVTQMGQEVILRCVPISNHLYFYWYRQILGQKVEFLVSFYNNEISEKSEIFDDQFSVERPDGSNFTLKIRSTKLEDSAMYFCASRGDRGIMVNIQYFGAGTRLSVL.

The V call is TRBV10-2, the J call TRBJ1-5; weak D call: TRBD1 (6 bases). Per the germline V gene, CDR1 is WSHSY and CDR2 is SAAADI. Between the trimmed V and J ends, which lost 6 bases and 5 bases, there was a span of 17 bases. CDR3 length: 15 residues. The CDR3 here is CASRPGRGAYQPQHF. In nucleotides, the CDR3 is TGCGCCAGCAGGCCGGGCAGGGGTGCCTATCAGCCCCAGCATTTT.

In DNA, the CDR3 is TGTGCCAGCAGTTTCCGGGACAGCGAAGCTTTCTTT. Its translation is CASSFRDSEAFF. This chain uses TRBV6-1 with TRBJ1-1; the match to TRBD1 covers 7 bases. The V segment lost 5 bases and the J segment 8 bases; nucleotides outside the gene matches: 5. The CDR3 is 12 amino acids. Germline lookup yields CDR1 MNHNS and CDR2 SASEGT.

In this sample, this clone turned up a few times. The chain joins TRBV11-2 to TRBJ2-5; 7 bases align to TRBD1. CDR3 size: 13 residues. The V segment lost 5 bases and the J segment 5 bases; nucleotides outside the gene matches: 5. In germline, CDR1 is SGHAT, CDR2 FQNNGV. The CDR3 region has the DNA TGTGCCAGCAGCATACAGGGGCAGGAGACCCAGTACTTC. Translation gives CASSIQGQETQYF.

CDR3: CASSLTQPQHF. In DNA form, the CDR3 reads TGTGCCAGCAGCCTAACTCAGCCCCAGCATTTT. The V call is TRBV28, the J call TRBJ1-5; D is unclear. Germline CDR1 MDHEN, CDR2 SYDVKM. V was clipped by 6 bases and J by 6 bases, with 6 bases between them. The CDR3 runs to 11 residues.

The chain employs TRBV18 and TRBJ2-1; TRBD2 matches at 9 bases. The length of the CDR3 is 15 residues. With V trimmed by 6 bases and J by 2 bases, 5 bases remained unmatched. Germline CDR1 is KGHSH and CDR2 is LQKENI. The CDR3 sequence: CASSALAGTYNEQFF. CDR3 coding DNA: TGTGCCAGCTCCGCCCTAGCGGGAACCTACAATGAGCAGTTCTTC.

The chain links TRBV7-2 to TRBJ2-7; D possibly corresponds to TRBD2 (5 bases). The V gene's germline CDR1 is SGHTA and CDR2 FQGNSA. Trimming left V 1 base short and J 7 bases short, with 8 bases between. The CDR3 is 12 residues long. The CDR3 spells CASSLGRREQYF. The DNA of the CDR3 is TGTGCCAGCAGCTTAGGCAGGAGGGAGCAGTACTTC.

The rearrangement uses TRBV6-5 and TRBJ1-5; D is perhaps TRBD1 (5 bases). The CDR3 covers 15 residues. Germline V CDR1 and CDR2: MNHEY, SVGAGI. The V and J ends lost 3 bases and 0 bases respectively, with 9 bases between them. CDR3 coding DNA: TGTGCCAGCAGTTATGGGGCTAATAGCAATCAGCCCCAGCATTTT. Protein product: CASSYGANSNQPQHF.

The chain joins TRBV29-1 to TRBJ2-7, with D tentatively TRBD2 (6 bases). Looked up from germline, CDR1 is SQVTM and CDR2 is ANQGSEA. The V end lost 7 bases, the J end lost 1 base, and 11 bases lay between the germline ends. The CDR3 spans 12 residues. CDR3 region: CSAQRGSYEQYF. The CDR3 DNA is TGCAGCGCCCAACGGGGGTCCTACGAGCAGTACTTC.

The V call is TRBV5-4, the J call TRBJ2-1; 8 nucleotides align to TRBD2. The CDR3 is 15 amino acids. J lost 2 bases, V lost 6 bases, and 7 bases had no gene match. CDR1 and CDR2 (germline): SGHNT, YYREEE (reference sequence). CDR3 bases: TGTGCCAGCACCCGGGGGGGGAACCCCTACAATGAGCAGTTCTTC. It yields the protein CASTRGGNPYNEQFF.

The rearrangement links TRBV10-3 to TRBJ2-7; D might be TRBD1 (5 bases). V gave up 7 bases and J gave up 2 bases, with 18 bases separating them. Germline values: CDR1 ENHRY, CDR2 SYGVKD. CDR3 length: 15 amino acids. CDR3 sequence (DNA): TGTGCCATCACCGGCGGTCCAGGGTCCACCTACGAGCAGTACTTC. Residues: CAITGGPGSTYEQYF.

This clone is a singleton in its sample. The chain carries TRBV5-8 and TRBJ1-5; 9 positions match TRBD1. Germline assignment: CDR1 SGHTS and CDR2 YDEGEE. V shed 4 bases and J 5 bases; nucleotides not matched to a gene: 10. There are 16 residues in the CDR3. As DNA, the CDR3 is TGTGCCAGCAGCCGGGGGGGACAGGGAACCTATCAGCCCCAGCATTTT. Translation: CASSRGGQGTYQPQHF. The full variable domain, rest sourced from reference TRBV5-8 and TRBJ1-5, is EAGVTQSPTHLIKTRGQQATLRCSPISGHTSVYWYQQALGLGLQFLLWYDEGEERNRGNFPPRFSGRQFPNYSSELNVNALELEDSALYLCASSRGGQGTYQPQHFGDGTRLSIL.

This chain uses TRBV4-1 with TRBJ2-3, with D perhaps matching TRBD2 (6 bases). V was shortened by 1 base and J by 1 base, with 15 bases between the two germline ends. Germline assignment: CDR1 MGHRA and CDR2 YSYEKL. This CDR3 comprises 17 residues. The CDR3 spells CASSQANPGDGTDTQYF. CDR3 bases: TGCGCCAGCAGCCAAGCTAATCCGGGAGATGGCACAGATACGCAGTATTTT.

The chain couples TRBV11-3 to TRBJ2-5; D call uncertain. V lost 1 base and J 1 base, leaving 10 bases between the germline ends. CDR3 length: 15 amino acids. The germline CDR1 and CDR2 sequences are SGHNT and YENEEA. As DNA, the CDR3 is TGTGCCAGCAGCTTAGCCCGCGTCGGCCAAGAGACCCAGTACTTC. Protein sequence: CASSLARVGQETQYF.

The CDR3 here is CASTSAGVEETQYF. As DNA, the CDR3 is TGTGCCAGCACCTCAGCGGGAGTGGAAGAGACCCAGTACTTC. This chain connects TRBV11-3 to TRBJ2-5; 8 bases line up with TRBD2. The trim removed 7 bases at V and 3 bases at J, leaving 7 bases unmatched. This CDR3 is 14 amino acids long. CDR1 and CDR2 from the germline V gene are SGHNT and YENEEA.

The CDR3 here is CASSPPARSYNEQFF. DNA for the CDR3: TGTGCCAGCTCACCACCGGCGAGGAGTTACAATGAGCAGTTCTTC. The chain carries TRBV18 and TRBJ2-1; D remains unclear. The V and J ends lost 0 bases and 4 bases respectively, with 10 bases between them. The CDR3 sequence is 15 residues long. In germline, CDR1 is KGHSH, CDR2 LQKENI.

A single count supports this clone. The genes are TRBV5-4 and TRBJ2-2; D perhaps matches TRBD1 (6 bases). With 4 bases removed from V and 7 bases from J, the gap between germline ends came to 17 bases. Germline V CDR1 and CDR2: SGHNT, YYREEE (reference sequence). This CDR3 has 15 amino acids. The CDR3 here is CASSPRGPGSGELFF. The CDR3 coding sequence is TGTGCCAGCAGCCCCAGGGGACCTGGGAGCGGGGAGCTGTTTTTT.

The J gene is TRBJ2-1, the V gene TRBV7-2; D is possibly TRBD2 (6 bases). The CDR3 spans 16 residues. Trimming took off 0 bases at V and 4 bases at J, with 13 bases between the two ends. Looked up from germline, CDR1 is SGHTA and CDR2 is FQGNSA. The CDR3 loop reads CASSLAWQRAYNEQFF. The DNA for the CDR3 is TGTGCCAGCAGCTTAGCATGGCAGCGGGCATACAATGAGCAGTTCTTC.

In its sample, this clone was seen once. This rearrangement joins TRBV9 to TRBJ2-3, with a possible D match to TRBD2 (6 bases). Germline loops: CDR1 SGDLS, CDR2 YYNGEE. This CDR3 is 15 amino acids long. Trimming pared 0 bases from V and 4 bases from J, leaving 12 bases between. The CDR3: CASSVAGATPDTQYF. In nucleotides, the CDR3 is TGTGCCAGCAGCGTAGCGGGAGCGACCCCAGATACGCAGTATTTT.

V and J are TRBV27 and TRBJ1-5, with D tentatively TRBD1 (5 bases). In germline, CDR1 is MNHEY, CDR2 SMNVEV (reference sequence). CDR3 length: 15 residues. Trimming pared 3 bases from V and 3 bases from J, leaving 12 bases between. The CDR3 protein is CASSLGSRDNQPQHF. As DNA, the CDR3 is TGTGCCAGCAGTTTGGGTAGCAGGGACAATCAGCCCCAGCATTTT.

V is TRBV30 and J is TRBJ1-1, with D unclear. From germline, CDR1 is GTSNPN and CDR2 SVGIG (reference sequence). The CDR3 spans 13 residues. Between the trimmed V and J ends, which lost 0 bases and 4 bases, there was a span of 9 bases. The CDR3 DNA follows: TGTGCCTGGAGTGTAGGTCCGGGCACTGAAGCTTTCTTT. This translates into CAWSVGPGTEAFF.

This chain uses TRBV28 with TRBJ2-7; the D gene is possibly TRBD2 (5 bases). CDR3 length equals 14 residues. CDR1 MDHEN and CDR2 SYDVKM come from the germline V gene. Trimming removed 6 bases at V and 0 bases at J, with 12 bases between. The CDR3 loop is CASRGDGPSYEQYF. DNA for the CDR3: TGTGCCAGCAGGGGAGACGGGCCCTCCTACGAGCAGTACTTC.